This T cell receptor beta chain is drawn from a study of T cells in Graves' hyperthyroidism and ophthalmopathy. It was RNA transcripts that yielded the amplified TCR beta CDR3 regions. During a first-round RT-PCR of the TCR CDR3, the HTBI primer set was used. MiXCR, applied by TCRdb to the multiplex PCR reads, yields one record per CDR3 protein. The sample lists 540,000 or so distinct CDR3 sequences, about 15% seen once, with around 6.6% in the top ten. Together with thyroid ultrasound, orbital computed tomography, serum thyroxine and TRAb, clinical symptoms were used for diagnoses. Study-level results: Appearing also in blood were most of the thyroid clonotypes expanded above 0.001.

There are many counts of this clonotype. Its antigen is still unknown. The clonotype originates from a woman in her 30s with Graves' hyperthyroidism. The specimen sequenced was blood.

CDR3 bases: TGTGCCAGCAGCTTAAAGGGGGTCGCAGATACGCAGTATTTT. This codes for CASSLKGVADTQYF. The chain uses TRBV7-3 and TRBJ2-3; possible D gene TRBD1, 6 bases. Germline V gene sequence: CDR1 SGHTA, CDR2 FQGTGA. This CDR3 comprises 14 residues. V gave up 1 base and J gave up 4 bases, with 9 bases separating them. The whole variable domain, filled in from reference TRBV7-3 and TRBJ2-3, reads GAGVSQTPSNKVTEKGKYVELRCDPISGHTALYWYRQSLGQGPEFLIYFQGTGAADDSGLPNDRFFAVRPEGSVSTLKIQRTERGDSAVYLCASSLKGVADTQYFGPGTRLTVL.